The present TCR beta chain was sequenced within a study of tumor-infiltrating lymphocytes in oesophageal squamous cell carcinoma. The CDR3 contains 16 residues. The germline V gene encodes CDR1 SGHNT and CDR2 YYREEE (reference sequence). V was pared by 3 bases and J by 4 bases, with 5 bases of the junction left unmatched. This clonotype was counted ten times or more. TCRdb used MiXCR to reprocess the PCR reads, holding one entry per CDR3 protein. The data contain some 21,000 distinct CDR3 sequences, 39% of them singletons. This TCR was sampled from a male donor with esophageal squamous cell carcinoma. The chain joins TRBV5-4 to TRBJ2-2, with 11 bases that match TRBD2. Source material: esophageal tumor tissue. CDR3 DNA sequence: TGTGCCAGCAGCTCGACTACTAGCGGGGGCACCGGGGAGCTGTTTTTT. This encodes CASSSTTSGGTGELFF.